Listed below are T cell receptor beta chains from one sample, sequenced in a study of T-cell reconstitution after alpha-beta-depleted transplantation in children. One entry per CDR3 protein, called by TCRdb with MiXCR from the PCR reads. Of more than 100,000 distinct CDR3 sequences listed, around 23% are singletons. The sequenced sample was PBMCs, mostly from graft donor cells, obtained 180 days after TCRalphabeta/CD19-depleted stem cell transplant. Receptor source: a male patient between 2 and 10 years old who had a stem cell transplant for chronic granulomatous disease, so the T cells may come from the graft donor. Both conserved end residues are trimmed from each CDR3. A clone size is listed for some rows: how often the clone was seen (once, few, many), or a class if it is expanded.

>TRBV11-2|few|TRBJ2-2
ASSLDSRELF
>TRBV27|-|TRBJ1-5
ASSWSGAGQPQH
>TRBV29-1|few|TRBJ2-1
SVPDSAWEQF
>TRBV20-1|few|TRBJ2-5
SARVSVQETQY
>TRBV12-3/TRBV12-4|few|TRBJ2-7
ASSLSHRTYEQY
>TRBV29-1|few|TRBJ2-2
SVGQGYTGELF
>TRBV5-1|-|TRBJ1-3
ASTTHYSEDGYSGNTIY
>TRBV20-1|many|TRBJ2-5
SAVRTFLQETQY
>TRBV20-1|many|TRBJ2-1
SADWSYNEQF
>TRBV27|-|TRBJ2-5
ASSFLGYQETQY
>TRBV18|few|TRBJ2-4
ASSQGGRVSKNIQY
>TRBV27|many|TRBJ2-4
ASSLYPVRDSKNIQY
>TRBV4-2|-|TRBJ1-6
ASSQGDRDISPLH
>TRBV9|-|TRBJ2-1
ASSTLTSSYNEQF
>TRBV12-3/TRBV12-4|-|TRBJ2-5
ASSLPTGGTQY
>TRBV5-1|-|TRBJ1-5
ASSLVAGAGQPQH
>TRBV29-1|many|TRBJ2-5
SGGGEETQY
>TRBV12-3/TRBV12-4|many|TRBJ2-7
ASSETGTPTERY
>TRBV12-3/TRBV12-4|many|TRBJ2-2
ASSFSSGVFTGELF
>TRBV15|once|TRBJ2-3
ATSRDWARGTDTQY
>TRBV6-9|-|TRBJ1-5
ASDEDQPQH
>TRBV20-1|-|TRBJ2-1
SASGRYSYNEQF
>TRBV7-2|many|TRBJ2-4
ASSLGQENIQY
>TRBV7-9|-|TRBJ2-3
ASSPRGGGTDTQY
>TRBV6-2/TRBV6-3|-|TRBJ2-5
ASRHRLAPETQY
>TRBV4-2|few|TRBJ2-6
ASSQASGDGANVLT
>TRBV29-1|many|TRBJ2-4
SASRQGSKNIQY
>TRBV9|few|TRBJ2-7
ASSVELAGYEQY
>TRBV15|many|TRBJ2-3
ATSTLGGGSTDTQY
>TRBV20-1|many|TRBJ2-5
SALATRETQY